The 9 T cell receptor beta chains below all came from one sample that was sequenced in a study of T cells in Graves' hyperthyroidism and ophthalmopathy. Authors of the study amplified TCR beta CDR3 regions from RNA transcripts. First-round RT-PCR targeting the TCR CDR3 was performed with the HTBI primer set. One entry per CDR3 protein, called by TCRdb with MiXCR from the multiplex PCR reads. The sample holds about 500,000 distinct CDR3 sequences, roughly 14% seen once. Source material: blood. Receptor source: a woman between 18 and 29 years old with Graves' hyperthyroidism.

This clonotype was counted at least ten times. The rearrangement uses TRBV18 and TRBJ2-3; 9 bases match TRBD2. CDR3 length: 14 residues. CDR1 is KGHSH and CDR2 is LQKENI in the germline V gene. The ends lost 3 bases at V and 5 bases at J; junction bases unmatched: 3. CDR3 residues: CASSPKLAGDTQYF. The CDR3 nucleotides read TGTGCCAGCTCACCGAAACTAGCGGGAGATACGCAGTATTTT.

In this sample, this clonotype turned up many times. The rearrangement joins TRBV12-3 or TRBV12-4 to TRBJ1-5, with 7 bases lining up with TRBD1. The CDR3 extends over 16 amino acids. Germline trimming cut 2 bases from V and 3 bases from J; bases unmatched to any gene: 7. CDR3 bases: TGTGCCAGCAGTTTAAGTGAACAGGGGTTCAATCAGCCCCAGCATTTT. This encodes CASSLSEQGFNQPQHF.

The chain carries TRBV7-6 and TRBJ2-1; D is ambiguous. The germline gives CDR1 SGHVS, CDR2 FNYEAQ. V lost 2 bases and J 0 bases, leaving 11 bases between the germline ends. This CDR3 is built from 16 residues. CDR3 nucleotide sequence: TGTGCCAGCAGCTTAAGTTCGGAGAGCTCCTACAATGAGCAGTTCTTC. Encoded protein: CASSLSSESSYNEQFF.

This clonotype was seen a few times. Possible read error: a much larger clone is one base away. CDR3 DNA sequence: TGTGCCACCAGTGCCGTTCCCCGGGGTATGACCGGGGAGCTGTTTTTT. Protein product: CATSAVPRGMTGELFF. V is TRBV24-1 and J is TRBJ2-2, with D possibly matching TRBD2 (5 bases). Germline V gives CDR1 KGHDR, CDR2 SFDVKD. The CDR3 has 16 amino acids. V gave up 5 bases and J gave up 5 bases, with 17 bases separating them.

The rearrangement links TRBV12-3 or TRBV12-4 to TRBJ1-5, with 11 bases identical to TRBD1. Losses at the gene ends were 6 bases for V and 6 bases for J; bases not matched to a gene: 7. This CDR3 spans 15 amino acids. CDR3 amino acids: CASRGQGGAGQPQHF. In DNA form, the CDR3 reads TGTGCCAGCAGGGGACAGGGGGGGGCCGGTCAGCCCCAGCATTTT.

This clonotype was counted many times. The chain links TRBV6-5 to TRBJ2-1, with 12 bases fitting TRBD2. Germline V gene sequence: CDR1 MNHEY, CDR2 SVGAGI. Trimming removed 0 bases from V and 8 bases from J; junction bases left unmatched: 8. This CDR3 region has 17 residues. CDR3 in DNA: TGTGCCAGCAGTTACTCGATTTCGACTAGCGGGAGTGATGAGCAGTTCTTC. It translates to CASSYSISTSGSDEQFF.

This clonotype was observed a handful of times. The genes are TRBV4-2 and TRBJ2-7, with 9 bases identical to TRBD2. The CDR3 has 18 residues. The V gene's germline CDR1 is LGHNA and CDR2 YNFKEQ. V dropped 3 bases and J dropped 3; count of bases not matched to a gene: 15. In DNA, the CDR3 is TGTGCCAGCAGCCAGGTATATAGGAGTAGCGGGAGTAGCTACGAGCAGTACTTC. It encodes CASSQVYRSSGSSYEQYF.

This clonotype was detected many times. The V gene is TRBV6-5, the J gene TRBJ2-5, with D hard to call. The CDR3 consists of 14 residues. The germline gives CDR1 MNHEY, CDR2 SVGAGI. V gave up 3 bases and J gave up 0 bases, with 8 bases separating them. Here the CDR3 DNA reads TGTGCCAGCAGTTATGGGCAGAACCAAGAGACCCAGTACTTC. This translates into CASSYGQNQETQYF.

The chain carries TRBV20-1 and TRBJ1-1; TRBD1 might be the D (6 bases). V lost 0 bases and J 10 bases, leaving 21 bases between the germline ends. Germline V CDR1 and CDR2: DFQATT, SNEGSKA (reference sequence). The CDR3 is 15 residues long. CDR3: CSARETSCGQSGAFF. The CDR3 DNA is TGCAGTGCTAGAGAAACTTCGTGTGGACAGTCAGGAGCTTTCTTT.